One sample yielded the 17 T cell receptor beta chains listed below, sequenced in a study of Tregs in tolerant kidney transplant recipients. Using immunoSEQ multiplex PCR, the repertoire was profiled, and TCRdb retains in-frame clones only, with some absent. The table records 75,000 to 95,000 clones, approximately 92% of them present only once. The sequencing input was CD8+ T cells from blood. These receptors were taken from a human donor in good health.

This chain links TRBV7-9 with TRBJ2-7; 8 bases match TRBD1. The CDR3 consists of 15 residues. Germline V gives CDR1 SEHNR, CDR2 FQNEAQ (reference sequence). V lost 5 bases and J lost 1; bases outside the gene matches: 7. The chain's CDR3 is CASSPRDRSSYEQYF. DNA of the CDR3: TGTGCCAGCAGCCCAAGGGACAGGTCGTCCTACGAGCAGTACTTC.

This clone was counted a single time. At the DNA level, this CDR3 is encoded by other sequences in the same sample as well. The V and J genes are TRBV7-6 and TRBJ2-7; 9 nucleotides align to TRBD2. The CDR3 length is 18 residues. Germline CDR1 reads SGHVS; CDR2 reads FNYEAQ. V gave up 1 base and J gave up 5 bases; unmatched junction bases: 15. For the CDR3, the DNA is TGTGCCAGCAGCTTAGAGGTGGGGCGAGCGCGGGAGGGCAACGAGCAGTACTTC. It yields the protein CASSLEVGRAREGNEQYF.

The chain joins TRBV7-9 to TRBJ2-1; 12 bases are a match to TRBD1. The length of the CDR3 is 15 residues. Per the germline V gene, CDR1 is SEHNR and CDR2 is FQNEAQ (reference sequence). Unmatched junction bases numbered 5, after V lost 6 bases and J lost 5 bases. Here the CDR3 reads CASSKGQGANNEQFF. The CDR3 DNA reads as TGTGCCAGCAGTAAGGGACAGGGGGCGAACAATGAGCAGTTCTTC.

This clone was counted once. V usage is TRBV4-1 and J usage is TRBJ1-1, with TRBD1 as a possible D gene (5 bases). Per the germline V gene, CDR1 is MGHRA and CDR2 is YSYEKL. V was clipped by 4 bases and J by 2 bases, with 17 bases between them. The CDR3 is 16 amino acids. CDR3 amino acids: CASSPRGTFGNTEAFF. CDR3 DNA sequence: TGCGCCAGCAGCCCCCGGGGCACCTTCGGAAACACTGAAGCTTTCTTT.

This clone occurred once. The rearrangement uses TRBV27 and TRBJ2-2; possible D gene TRBD1, 6 bases. Germline-derived CDR1 and CDR2 are MNHEY and SMNVEV (reference sequence). V was shortened by 1 base and J by 6 bases, with 9 bases between the two germline ends. The CDR3 contains 14 residues. CDR3 sequence reads: CASSLLQGPGELFF. The DNA of the CDR3 is TGTGCCAGCAGTTTATTACAGGGTCCCGGGGAGCTGTTTTTT.

The J gene is TRBJ1-2, the V gene TRBV7-9, with 9 bases aligning to TRBD1. Per the germline V gene, CDR1 is SEHNR and CDR2 is FQNEAQ (reference sequence). CDR3 length equals 18 residues. Losses at the gene ends were 4 bases for V and 2 bases for J; bases not matched to a gene: 14. The DNA for the CDR3 is TGTGCCAGCAGCTCCGACGATTCGACAGGGGGTATAAACTATGGCTACACCTTC. Translated, it gives CASSSDDSTGGINYGYTF.

This clone was seen just once. CDR3 residues: CASSLANYNEQFF. CDR3 sequence (DNA): TGTGCCAGCAGCTTGGCGAACTACAATGAGCAGTTCTTC. The chain recombines TRBV5-4 with TRBJ2-1; D unresolved. CDR1 is SGHNT, CDR2 YYREEE, per germline (reference sequence). Trimming shortened V by 0 bases and J by 3 bases, and 4 bases separated the two germline ends. The CDR3 is made up of 13 amino acids.

This rearrangement joins TRBV27 to TRBJ2-1, with 11 bases that match TRBD2. This CDR3 spans 16 amino acids. J lost 4 bases, V lost 1 base, and 3 bases had no gene match. Germline V gives CDR1 MNHEY, CDR2 SMNVEV (reference sequence). The DNA of the CDR3 is TGTGCCAGCAGTTTATTAGCGGGGGGGTTATACAATGAGCAGTTCTTC. Translating it yields CASSLLAGGLYNEQFF.

In this sample, this clone turned up a few times. The CDR3 here is CASSDVSRFLGEKLFF. For the CDR3, the DNA is TGTGCCAGCAGTGACGTCAGCCGATTTCTTGGGGAAAAACTGTTTTTT. The rearrangement uses TRBV2 and TRBJ1-4; no reliable D call. Germline CDR1 reads SNHLY; CDR2 reads FYNNEI. Trimming shortened V by 3 bases and J by 8 bases, and 19 bases separated the two germline ends. The CDR3 is 16 residues long. The whole variable domain, remainder taken from reference TRBV2 and TRBJ1-4, is EPEVTQTPSHQVTQMGQEVILRCVPISNHLYFYWYRQILGQKVEFLVSFYNNEISEKSEIFDDQFSVERPDGSNFTLKIRSTKLEDSAMYFCASSDVSRFLGEKLFFGSGTQLSVL.

The genes are TRBV5-4 and TRBJ2-3; D tentatively reads TRBD1 or TRBD2 (6 bases each). Germline values: CDR1 SGHNT, CDR2 YYREEE (reference sequence). V shed 0 bases and J shed 1 base, with 12 bases lying between them. The length of the CDR3 is 16 residues. CDR3 region: CASSLAGAAGTDTQYF. CDR3 bases: TGTGCCAGCAGCTTGGCGGGGGCGGCTGGCACAGATACGCAGTATTTT.

The chain joins TRBV6-4 to TRBJ2-6, with TRBD1 matching 8 bases. V lost 1 base, J lost 0 bases, and 5 bases stayed unmatched. Germline lookup yields CDR1 MRHNA and CDR2 SNTAGT. This CDR3 comprises 18 residues. The CDR3 DNA is TGTGCCAGCAGTGACTTTGGACAGGGTCCCTCTGGGGCCAACGTCCTGACTTTC. It encodes CASSDFGQGPSGANVLTF.

The chain recombines TRBV6-5 with TRBJ2-7; a possible D gene is TRBD1 (5 bases). CDR3 size: 14 residues. The V end was cut by 7 bases, the J end by 5 bases, with 18 bases between. The V gene's germline CDR1 is MNHEY and CDR2 SVGAGI. This chain's CDR3 is CASTPGAWGNEQYF. Here the CDR3 DNA reads TGTGCCAGCACCCCTGGGGCCTGGGGCAACGAGCAGTACTTC.

The rearrangement joins TRBV7-9 to TRBJ1-3; D might be TRBD1 (6 bases). The germline CDR1 and CDR2 sequences are SEHNR and FQNEAQ (reference sequence). This CDR3 has 13 amino acids. Between the trimmed V and J ends, which lost 4 bases and 8 bases, there was a span of 12 bases. CDR3 in DNA: TGTGCCAGCAGCTCCCCTGGGGGCCACACCATATATTTT. This sequence encodes CASSSPGGHTIYF.

The chain joins TRBV7-8 to TRBJ2-7; a possible D gene is TRBD2 (5 bases). Trimming took 5 bases from V and 5 from J, leaving 13 bases between them. CDR3 length: 13 amino acids. Germline V gene data show CDR1 as SGHVS and CDR2 as FQNEAQ. CDR3: CASSQDSGNEQYF. CDR3 nucleotide sequence: TGTGCCAGCAGCCAGGACTCGGGGAACGAGCAGTACTTC.

The V gene is TRBV4-2, the J gene TRBJ2-7; the D gene is possibly TRBD1 (5 bases). V was pared by 0 bases and J by 2 bases, with 14 bases between. The CDR3 sequence is 16 residues long. Germline CDR1 is LGHNA and CDR2 is YNFKEQ. The CDR3 sequence: CASSQDRAGFPYEQYF. CDR3 sequence (DNA): TGTGCCAGCAGCCAAGATAGGGCAGGGTTCCCCTACGAGCAGTACTTC.

The chain recombines TRBV7-9 with TRBJ2-1; TRBD1 aligns across 8 bases. CDR3 size: 15 residues. Germline values: CDR1 SEHNR, CDR2 FQNEAQ (reference sequence). V was clipped by 4 bases and J by 2 bases; unmatched bases: 4. The chain's CDR3 is CASSSRTGTYNEQFF. The CDR3 DNA follows: TGTGCCAGCAGCTCCAGGACAGGGACCTACAATGAGCAGTTCTTC.

The V call is TRBV12-2, the J call TRBJ1-2; the DNA was not compared with TRBD1, the D call given in the table. TRBV12-2 is an annotated pseudogene. The CDR3 consists of 9 residues. The CDR3 is CARSVGYTF. For the CDR3, the DNA is TGTGCACGCTCAGTTGGCTACACCTTC.